The T cell receptor beta chain under discussion was sequenced for a study of T cells in Graves' hyperthyroidism and ophthalmopathy. The source material, RNA transcripts, was used to amplify TCR beta CDR3 regions. Carried out on the TCR CDR3, a first-round RT-PCR used the HTBI primer set. TCRdb independently ran MiXCR on the multiplex PCR reads; one entry per CDR3 protein. This table has fewer than 650,000 distinct CDR3 sequences, approximately 15% appearing once. This CDR3 comprises 15 residues. The V gene's germline CDR1 is SGHTA and CDR2 FQGNSA. Comment on this clonotype: Its specificity is not known. The junction does not match germline at one end; this may be a read error.

Patients aged 18 to 65 had newly diagnosed hyperthyroidism that had lasted under 2 months. It was uncontrolled infection, other autoimmune disease, pregnancy or lactation that excluded patients. Whole-study results and caveats: A model built on 13 V-J features separated ophthalmopathy from stable hyperthyroidism. Blood shared most expanded thyroid clonotypes above 0.001.

Sequencing was performed on blood. The genes are TRBV7-2 and TRBJ2-3, with D tentatively TRBD1 or TRBD2 (5 bases each). The source of this sequence is a woman in her thirties or forties with Graves' hyperthyroidism. CDR3 nucleotides: TGTGCCAGCGGCTTAGTTACGGGACGCACAGATACGCAGTATTTT. It is translated as CASGLVTGRTDTQYF. The whole variable domain, filled in from reference TRBV7-2 and TRBJ2-3, reads GAGVSQSPSNKVTEKGKDVELRCDPISGHTALYWYRQSLGQGLEFLIYFQGNSAPDKSGLPSDRFSAERTGGSVSTLTIQRTQQEDSAVYLCASGLVTGRTDTQYFGPGTRLTVL.